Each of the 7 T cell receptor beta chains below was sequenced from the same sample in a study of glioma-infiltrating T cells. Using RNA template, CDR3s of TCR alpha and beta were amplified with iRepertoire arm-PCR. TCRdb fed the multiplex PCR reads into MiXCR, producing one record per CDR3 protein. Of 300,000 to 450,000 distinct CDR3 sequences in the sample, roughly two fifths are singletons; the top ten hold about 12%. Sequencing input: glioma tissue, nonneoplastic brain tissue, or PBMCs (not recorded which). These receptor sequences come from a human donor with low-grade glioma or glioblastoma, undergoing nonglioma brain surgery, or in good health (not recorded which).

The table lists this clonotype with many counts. CDR3 DNA: TGCAGTGCTTGGACTAGCGGGTACTCCTACGAGCAGTACTTC. It codes for CSAWTSGYSYEQYF. The rearrangement links TRBV20-1 to TRBJ2-7, with TRBD2 identical over 11 bases. This CDR3 contains 14 residues. From germline, CDR1 is DFQATT and CDR2 SNEGSKA (reference sequence). The trim removed 5 bases at V and 0 bases at J, leaving 3 bases unmatched.

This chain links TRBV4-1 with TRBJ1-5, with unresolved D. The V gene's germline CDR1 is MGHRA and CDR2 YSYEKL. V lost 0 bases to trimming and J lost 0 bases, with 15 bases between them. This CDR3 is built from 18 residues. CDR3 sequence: CASSQDGTRRNSNQPQHF. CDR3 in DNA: TGCGCCAGCAGCCAAGATGGTACCCGGAGAAATAGCAATCAGCCCCAGCATTTT.

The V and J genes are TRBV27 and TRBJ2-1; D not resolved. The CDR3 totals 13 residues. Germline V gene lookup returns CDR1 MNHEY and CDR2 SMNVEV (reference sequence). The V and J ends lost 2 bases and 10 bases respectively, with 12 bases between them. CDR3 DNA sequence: TGTGCCAGCAGTTTAGGGCAGACCTACGAGCAGTTCTTC. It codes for CASSLGQTYEQFF.

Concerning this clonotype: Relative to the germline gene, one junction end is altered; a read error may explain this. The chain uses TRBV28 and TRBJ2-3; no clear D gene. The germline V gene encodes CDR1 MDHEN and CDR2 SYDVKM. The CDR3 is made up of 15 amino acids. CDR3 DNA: TGTGCCAGCAGTTCTCCCTCGGACCGCACAGATACGCAGTTTTTT. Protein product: CASSSPSDRTDTQFF.

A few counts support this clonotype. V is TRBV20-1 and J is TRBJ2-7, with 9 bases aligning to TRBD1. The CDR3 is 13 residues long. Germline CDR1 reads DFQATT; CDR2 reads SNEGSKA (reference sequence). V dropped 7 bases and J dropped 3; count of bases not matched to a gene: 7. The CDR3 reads CSVRTGVGYEQYF. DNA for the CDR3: TGCAGTGTCAGGACAGGGGTGGGCTACGAGCAGTACTTC.

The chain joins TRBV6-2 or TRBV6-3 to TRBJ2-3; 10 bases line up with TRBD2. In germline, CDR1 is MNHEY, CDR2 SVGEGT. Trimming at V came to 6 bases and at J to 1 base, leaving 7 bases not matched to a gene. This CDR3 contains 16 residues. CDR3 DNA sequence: TGTGCCAGCAGCGGAAGCGGGAGGGCCCGCACAGATACGCAGTATTTT. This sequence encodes CASSGSGRARTDTQYF.

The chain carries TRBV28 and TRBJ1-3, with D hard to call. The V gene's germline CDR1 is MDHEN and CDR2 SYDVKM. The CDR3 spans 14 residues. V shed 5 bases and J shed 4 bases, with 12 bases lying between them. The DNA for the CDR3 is TGTGCCAGCAGTCCTACGTACACGGGAAACACCATATATTTT. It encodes CASSPTYTGNTIYF.